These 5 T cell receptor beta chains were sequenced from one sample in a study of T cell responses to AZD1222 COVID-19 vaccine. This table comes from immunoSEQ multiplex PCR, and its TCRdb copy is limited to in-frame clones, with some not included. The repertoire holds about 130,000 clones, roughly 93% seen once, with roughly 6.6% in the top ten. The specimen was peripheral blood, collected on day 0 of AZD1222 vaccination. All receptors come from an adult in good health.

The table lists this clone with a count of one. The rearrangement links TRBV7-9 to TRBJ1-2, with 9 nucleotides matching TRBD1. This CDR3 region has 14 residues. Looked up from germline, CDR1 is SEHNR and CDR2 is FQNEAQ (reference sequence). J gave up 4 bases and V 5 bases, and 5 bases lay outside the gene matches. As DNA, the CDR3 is TGTGCCAGCAGCACGCGGACAGGGGTCTATGGCTACACCTTC. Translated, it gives CASSTRTGVYGYTF.

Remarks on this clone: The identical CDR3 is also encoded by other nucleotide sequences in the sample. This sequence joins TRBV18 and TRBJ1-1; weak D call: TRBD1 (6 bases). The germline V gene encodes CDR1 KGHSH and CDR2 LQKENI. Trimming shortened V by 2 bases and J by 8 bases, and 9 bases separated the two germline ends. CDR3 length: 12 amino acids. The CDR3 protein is CASSPGQPEAFF. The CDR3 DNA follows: TGTGCCAGCTCACCAGGACAGCCCGAAGCTTTCTTT. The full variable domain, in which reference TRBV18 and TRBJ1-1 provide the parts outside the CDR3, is NAGVMQNPRHLVRRRGQEARLRCSPMKGHSHVYWYRQLPEEGLKFMVYLQKENIIDESGMPKERFSAEFPKEGPSILRIQQVVRGDSAAYFCASSPGQPEAFFGQGTRLTVV.

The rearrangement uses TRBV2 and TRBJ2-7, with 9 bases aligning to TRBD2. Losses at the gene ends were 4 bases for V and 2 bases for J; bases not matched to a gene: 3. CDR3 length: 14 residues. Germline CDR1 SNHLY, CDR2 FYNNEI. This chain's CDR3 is CASSAAGGPYEQYF. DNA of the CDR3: TGTGCCAGCAGTGCCGCGGGAGGGCCCTACGAGCAGTACTTC. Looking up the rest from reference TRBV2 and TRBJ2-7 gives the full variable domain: EPEVTQTPSHQVTQMGQEVILRCVPISNHLYFYWYRQILGQKVEFLVSFYNNEISEKSEIFDDQFSVERPDGSNFTLKIRSTKLEDSAMYFCASSAAGGPYEQYFGPGTRLTVT.

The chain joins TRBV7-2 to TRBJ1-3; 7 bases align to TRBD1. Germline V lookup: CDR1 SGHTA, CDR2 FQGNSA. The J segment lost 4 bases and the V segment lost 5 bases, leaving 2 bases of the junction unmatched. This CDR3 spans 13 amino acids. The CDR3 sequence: CASSPDRGNTIYF. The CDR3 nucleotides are TGTGCCAGCAGCCCGGACAGGGGAAACACCATATATTTT.

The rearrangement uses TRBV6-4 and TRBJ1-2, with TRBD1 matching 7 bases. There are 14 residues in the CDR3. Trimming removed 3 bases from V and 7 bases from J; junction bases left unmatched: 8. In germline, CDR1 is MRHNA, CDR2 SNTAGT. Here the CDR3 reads CASSESRGAGGYTF. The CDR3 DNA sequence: TGTGCCAGCAGTGAGAGCAGGGGGGCCGGTGGCTACACCTTC.